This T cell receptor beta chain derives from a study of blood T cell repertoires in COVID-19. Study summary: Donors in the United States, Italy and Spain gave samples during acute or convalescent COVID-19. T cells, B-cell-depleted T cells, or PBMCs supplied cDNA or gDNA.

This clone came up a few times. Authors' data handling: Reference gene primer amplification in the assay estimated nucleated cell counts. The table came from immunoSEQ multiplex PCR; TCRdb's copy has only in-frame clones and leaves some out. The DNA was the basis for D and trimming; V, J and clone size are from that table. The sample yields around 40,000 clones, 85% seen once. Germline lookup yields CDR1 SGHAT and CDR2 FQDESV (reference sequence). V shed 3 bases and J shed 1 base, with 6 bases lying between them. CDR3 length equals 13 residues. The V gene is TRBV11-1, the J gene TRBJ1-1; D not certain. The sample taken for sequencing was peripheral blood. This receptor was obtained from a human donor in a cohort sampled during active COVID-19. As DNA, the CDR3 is TGTGCCAGCAGCTTCCAGGAGAACACTGAAGCTTTCTTT. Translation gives CASSFQENTEAFF.